Following are 20 T cell receptor beta chains from one sample sequenced in a study of control samples from healthy donors and cancer patients. Produced via immunoSEQ multiplex PCR; TCRdb's table is partial and in-frame only. Of around 72,000 clones in the sample, approximately 80% were seen once. The source material was blood. The receptors here all came from a man in his fifties or sixties in good health.

This chain joins TRBV6-1 and TRBJ1-6; D is uncertain. Germline values: CDR1 MNHNS, CDR2 SASEGT. The CDR3 runs 13 residues. The ends were cut back, 3 bases at V and 7 bases at J, with 7 bases in the middle. CDR3 protein: CASSESGNSPLHF. CDR3 DNA sequence: TGTGCCAGCAGTGAGTCAGGAAATTCACCCCTCCACTTT.

This clone occurred once. The chain carries TRBV7-8 and TRBJ2-1, with a possible D match to TRBD1 (5 bases). The germline V gene encodes CDR1 SGHVS and CDR2 FQNEAQ. CDR3 length: 16 amino acids. Trimming removed 1 base from V and 8 bases from J, with 18 bases in between. As DNA, the CDR3 is TGTGCCAGCAGCTTAGAATCAGGGAAAAATTGGGATGAGCAGTTCTTC. Protein: CASSLESGKNWDEQFF.

The chain employs TRBV5-5 and TRBJ1-1; D gene unclear. Germline V CDR1 and CDR2: SGHKS, YYEKEE (reference sequence). The CDR3 totals 14 residues. Trimming shortened V by 1 base and J by 2 bases, and 9 bases separated the two germline ends. The chain's CDR3 is CASSLWVGNTEAFF. The CDR3 DNA is TGTGCCAGCAGCTTGTGGGTTGGAAACACTGAAGCTTTCTTT.

This clone was picked up a small number of times. The rearrangement uses TRBV2 and TRBJ1-1, with D uncertain. Trimming took off 7 bases at V and 6 bases at J, with 12 bases between the two ends. Germline V gene data show CDR1 as SNHLY and CDR2 as FYNNEI. The CDR3 is 12 amino acids. In nucleotides, the CDR3 is TGTGCCAGCAATATCAGGAATGCTGAAGCTTTCTTT. This codes for CASNIRNAEAFF. The whole variable domain, filled in from reference TRBV2 and TRBJ1-1, reads EPEVTQTPSHQVTQMGQEVILRCVPISNHLYFYWYRQILGQKVEFLVSFYNNEISEKSEIFDDQFSVERPDGSNFTLKIRSTKLEDSAMYFCASNIRNAEAFFGQGTRLTVV.

The rearrangement links TRBV2 to TRBJ2-2, with 7 bases lining up with TRBD2. CDR1 and CDR2 from the germline V gene are SNHLY and FYNNEI. Trimming removed 4 bases from V and 4 bases from J; junction bases left unmatched: 3. The CDR3 length is 14 residues. For the CDR3, the DNA is TGTGCCAGCAGTGGACTAGCATCCACCGGGGAGCTGTTTTTT. Its protein is CASSGLASTGELFF.

This clone was seen just once. The rearrangement uses TRBV5-6 and TRBJ2-1, with a tentative D call TRBD1 (5 bases). Trimming left V 4 bases short and J 7 bases short, with 15 bases between. This CDR3 spans 14 amino acids. The germline V gene has CDR1 SGHDT and CDR2 YYEEEE. The DNA of the CDR3 is TGTGCCAGCAGCCCTTCCCAGGGTTGGAATGAGCAGTTCTTC. Translated: CASSPSQGWNEQFF.

The chain uses TRBV18 and TRBJ2-2, with D perhaps TRBD2 (6 bases). From germline, CDR1 is KGHSH and CDR2 LQKENI. The V gene lost 6 bases and the J gene lost 0 bases, with 11 bases spanning the gap. The CDR3 runs to 15 residues. In DNA, the CDR3 is TGTGCCAGCTCTCGGGACTGGGCGAACACCGGGGAGCTGTTTTTT. Encoded protein: CASSRDWANTGELFF.

This clone has just a few counts. The chain employs TRBV5-1 and TRBJ1-2; D is unresolved. Deletions cut 4 bases from V and 7 bases from J, with 17 bases between. Germline loops: CDR1 SGHRS, CDR2 YFSETQ. This CDR3 region has 14 residues. CDR3 in amino acids: CASSTRVGIGGYTF. The CDR3 nucleotides are TGCGCCAGCAGCACGAGGGTCGGGATAGGTGGCTACACCTTC.

This clone has only one observation. The chain is built from TRBV7-2 and TRBJ2-5, with D hard to call. Germline V gives CDR1 SGHTA, CDR2 FQGNSA. This CDR3 contains 14 residues. The V end was cut by 2 bases, the J end by 7 bases, with 14 bases between. CDR3 residues: CASSLSQERGTQYF. CDR3 DNA: TGTGCCAGCAGCTTATCGCAGGAACGAGGGACCCAGTACTTC.

This chain links TRBV2 with TRBJ1-2; D possibly corresponds to TRBD1 (5 bases). This CDR3 spans 13 amino acids. Trimming removed 6 bases from V and 4 bases from J, with 12 bases in between. Germline V gene sequence: CDR1 SNHLY, CDR2 FYNNEI. The CDR3 protein is CASRRGGGYGYTF. The CDR3 nucleotides are TGTGCCAGCAGGCGGGGGGGAGGCTATGGCTACACCTTC.

The genes are TRBV11-2 and TRBJ2-7; TRBD1 matches at 11 bases. The CDR3 extends over 15 amino acids. The V and J ends lost 1 base and 6 bases, in that order; junction bases with no gene match: 5. Germline loops: CDR1 SGHAT, CDR2 FQNNGV. CDR3 nucleotide sequence: TGTGCCAGCAGCTTAGTCCGGGACAGGGGGGTCGAGCAGTACTTC. Its protein product is CASSLVRDRGVEQYF.

This sequence joins TRBV11-3 and TRBJ2-7, with 8 positions matching TRBD2. Germline V gives CDR1 SGHNT, CDR2 YENEEA. This CDR3 is built from 14 residues. V was pared by 3 bases and J by 4 bases, with 5 bases of the junction left unmatched. DNA of the CDR3: TGTGCCAGCAGCTTCGGGGGGGCGGGTTACGAGCAGTACTTC. Its translation: CASSFGGAGYEQYF. The variable domain in full, completed from reference TRBV11-3 and TRBJ2-7, reads EAGVVQSPRYKIIEKKQPVAFWCNPISGHNTLYWYLQNLGQGPELLIRYENEEAVDDSQLPKDRFSAERLKGVDSTLKIQPAELGDSAVYLCASSFGGAGYEQYFGPGTRLTVT.

V usage is TRBV7-9 and J usage is TRBJ2-7, with a possible D match to TRBD1 (6 bases). The CDR3 is made up of 14 amino acids. Per germline, CDR1 SEHNR and CDR2 FQNEAQ (reference sequence). Trimming cost V 5 bases and J 4 bases, with 15 bases left between them. The CDR3 DNA reads TGTGCCAGCAGCCCTACCTACAGGGTGTACGAGCAGTACTTC. As protein: CASSPTYRVYEQYF.

This clone occurred once. The chain carries TRBV2 and TRBJ2-7; 7 positions agree with TRBD1. V shed 6 bases and J 3 bases; nucleotides not matched to a gene: 8. The CDR3 consists of 14 residues. Germline V gives CDR1 SNHLY, CDR2 FYNNEI. CDR3 in amino acids: CASSPWDSHYEQYF. Here the CDR3 DNA reads TGTGCCAGCAGCCCCTGGGACAGTCACTACGAGCAGTACTTC. The whole variable domain, filled in from reference TRBV2 and TRBJ2-7, reads EPEVTQTPSHQVTQMGQEVILRCVPISNHLYFYWYRQILGQKVEFLVSFYNNEISEKSEIFDDQFSVERPDGSNFTLKIRSTKLEDSAMYFCASSPWDSHYEQYFGPGTRLTVT.

The V call is TRBV19, the J call TRBJ1-1, with D unclear. The V end lost 3 bases, the J end lost 4 bases, and 15 bases lay between the germline ends. CDR1 is LNHDA, CDR2 SQIVND, per germline (reference sequence). There are 15 residues in the CDR3. CDR3 DNA: TGTGCCAGTAGTATTTCCGGATCTAGACTCACTGAAGCTTTCTTT. Protein product: CASSISGSRLTEAFF.

This chain uses TRBV6-2 or TRBV6-3 with TRBJ2-7; D remains ambiguous. V shed 2 bases and J shed 0 bases, with 11 bases lying between them. Germline V gene lookup returns CDR1 MNHEY and CDR2 SVGEGT. The CDR3 is 15 residues long. The CDR3 coding sequence is TGTGCCAGCAGTTACGAAATCCCGAGCTCCTACGAGCAGTACTTC. Translating gives CASSYEIPSSYEQYF.

This chain links TRBV23-1 with TRBJ2-7; maybe TRBD2 (6 bases). TRBV23-1 is assigned to the ORF class and has an uncertain function. Between the trimmed V and J ends, which lost 8 bases and 7 bases, there was a span of 24 bases. This CDR3 spans 15 amino acids. The CDR3 bases are TGCGCCAGCTGGGAGGAGCAAGAGGAGTTCGGTGAGCAGTACTTC. It encodes CASWEEQEEFGEQYF.

V and J are TRBV7-2 and TRBJ1-2, with D tentatively TRBD1 (6 bases). V gave up 5 bases and J gave up 3 bases, with 16 bases separating them. This CDR3 has 15 residues. Germline V lookup: CDR1 SGHTA, CDR2 FQGNSA. The CDR3 nucleotides are TGTGCCAGCAGCCATTGGGCAGCAGGGGACTATGGCTACACCTTC. Translation gives CASSHWAAGDYGYTF.

This clone appeared a few times. This sample also contains other DNA sequences that code for the same CDR3. This rearrangement joins TRBV7-9 to TRBJ2-5, with D perhaps matching TRBD2 (5 bases). Germline V CDR1 and CDR2: SEHNR, FQNEAQ (reference sequence). V lost 7 bases and J 5 bases, leaving 14 bases between the germline ends. This CDR3 is built from 13 residues. The CDR3 coding sequence is TGTGCCAGCACTACTAGTGGTTCGGAGACCCAGTACTTC. Protein product: CASTTSGSETQYF.

This chain uses TRBV11-2 with TRBJ1-2; D gene uncertain. Germline CDR1 reads SGHAT; CDR2 reads FQNNGV. V was pared by 5 bases and J by 8 bases, with 12 bases between. The CDR3 loop spans 12 amino acids. DNA for the CDR3: TGTGCCAGCAGCGCCAGTGGGGTCGGCTACACCTTC. It translates to CASSASGVGYTF.